This T cell receptor (beta chain) was sequenced in a study of CD8 T cells in Susac syndrome. The patients with Susac syndrome were individuals who fulfilled the recently defined diagnostic criteria for disease that was either definite or probable. Negative isolation was used for CD8+ and CD4+ T cells and FACS enrichment for TEMRA cells. Germline V gene data show CDR1 as LGHNT and CDR2 as FRNRAP. The CDR3 covers 12 residues. Trimming cost V 6 bases and J 9 bases; bases outside gene matches: 8. To note about this clonotype: The antigen remains unidentified.

Study results and caveats: The number of individuals included in the study's TCR sequencing and HLA analysis was acknowledged as relatively small.

Reverse transcription used about 0.5 to 1 ug RNA and random hexamers. The CDR3 of TCR beta was amplified by immunoSEQ multiplex PCR across 54 Vbeta and 13 Jbeta. Each CDR3 protein is one row after TCRdb ran MiXCR on the immunoSEQ multiplex PCR reads. The data show about 94,000 distinct CDR3 sequences, roughly 94% seen once. J is TRBJ2-7 and V is TRBV12-5; TRBD1 agrees at 7 bases. Sequenced sample: CD4+ T cells from PBMCs. This receptor was identified in a human donor with Susac syndrome. The CDR3 sequence: CASGSGQSSQYF. The CDR3 DNA reads as TGTGCTAGTGGCTCGGGACAGTCCTCGCAGTACTTC. Full variable domain (missing parts from reference TRBV12-5 and TRBJ2-7): DARVTQTPRHKVTEMGQEVTMRCQPILGHNTVFWYRQTMMQGLELLAYFRNRAPLDDSGMPKDRFSAEMPDATLATLKIQPSEPRDSAVYFCASGSGQSSQYFGPGTRLTVT.